Listed below are T cell receptor beta chains from one sample, sequenced in a study of T cells expressing NK-cell markers. TCRdb re-analyzed the 5' RACE reads; it lists each CDR3 protein once, without DNA. In all, the sample yields fewer than 300,000 distinct CDR3 sequences. The source material was blood T cells: a sorted CD56 or NKG2C T cell subset, CD4+ or CD8+ T cells, or bulk PBMC T cells (not recorded which). The receptors here all came from a woman between 18 and 75 years old in good health. CDR3s include the opening cysteine and the closing phenylalanine or tryptophan. Fields, in order: V gene, J gene, CDR3 protein.

TRBV27	TRBJ2-7	CASTRQGSREQYF
TRBV10-3	TRBJ2-5	CAISPGQVQETQYF
TRBV5-1	TRBJ1-5	CASRTGSNQPQHF
TRBV29-1	TRBJ2-1	CSVESAGGYNEQFF
TRBV5-6	TRBJ2-5	CASSLIGTAQETQYF
TRBV29-1	TRBJ2-1	CSVGRGGEAYNEQFF
TRBV14	TRBJ2-1	CASSQRTSYNEQFF
TRBV28	TRBJ2-3	CASTQAGLAGADTQYF
TRBV18	TRBJ2-1	CASSPVSHEQFF
TRBV11-2	TRBJ2-1	CASSLGALANEQFF
TRBV6-5	TRBJ1-5	CASSYSGTGVQPQHF
TRBV5-1	TRBJ2-6	CASFDSVFSGANVLTF
TRBV20-1	TRBJ2-3	CSATTSGNTQYF
TRBV1	TRBJ1-5	CTSSQEMGQSNQPQHF
TRBV3-1	TRBJ2-7	CASSQEGRAGFYYEQYF
TRBV20-1	TRBJ2-7	CSAISSGRTSYEQYF
TRBV7-2	TRBJ1-1	CASSFQRHRGNGAFF
TRBV5-6	TRBJ1-6	CASSLGGSSQDSPLHF
TRBV10-3	TRBJ1-2	CAAGGQEFYGYTF
TRBV15	TRBJ1-5	CATSRAGQNNQPQHF
TRBV12-3/TRBV12-4	TRBJ2-2	CASSGSHTGELFF
TRBV20-1	TRBJ2-5	CSARDLGAGDQETQYF
TRBV5-4	TRBJ2-1	CASSPSGRGYNEQFF
TRBV7-2	TRBJ1-5	CASSLETRGQPQHF
TRBV25-1	TRBJ1-2	CASSGTPGQGTHGYTF
TRBV18	TRBJ2-6	CASSLAGTGLPGANVLTF
TRBV3-1	TRBJ1-2	CASSQETGVYGYTF
TRBV9	TRBJ1-1	CASSVVGAPAFF
TRBV28	TRBJ2-5	CASSLIGTGQETQYF
TRBV28	TRBJ2-7	CASTVGGTFPPSSYEQYF
TRBV20-1	TRBJ1-5	CSASRLPSGNQPQHF
TRBV20-1	TRBJ2-3	CSAQRGGTDTQYF
TRBV7-9	TRBJ2-7	CASSTRQSSYEQYF
TRBV28	TRBJ2-5	CASVTGGRQETQYF
TRBV28	TRBJ2-7	CASSDRGPSYEQYF
TRBV20-1	TRBJ2-7	CSAPTERAQYF
TRBV5-4	TRBJ1-5	CASSLMGQGGQPQHF
TRBV30	TRBJ2-2	CAWNLGGMDTGELFF
TRBV5-1	TRBJ2-1	CASSFEGQNNEQFF
TRBV20-1	TRBJ2-5	CSARPRAETQYF
TRBV7-2	TRBJ2-5	CASSQPAGTQYF
TRBV20-1	TRBJ2-3	CSATSGTPTDTQYF
TRBV10-3	TRBJ2-3	CAINPGDTDTQYF
TRBV10-3	TRBJ2-1	CAIKGLAGVGGEQFF
TRBV27	TRBJ1-5	CASSFSYDNQPQHF
TRBV30	TRBJ2-7	CAWSPIGAGEQYF
TRBV7-2	TRBJ1-2	CASSRDSNYGYTF
TRBV9	TRBJ2-3	CASSVGADTQYF
TRBV7-8	TRBJ2-7	CASSGAMTSGIYEQYF
TRBV6-5	TRBJ2-1	CASSYTRSANEQFF
TRBV20-1	TRBJ1-6	CSARESGLSPTPLHF
TRBV20-1	TRBJ2-5	CSVRAGGNRETQYF
TRBV15	TRBJ2-1	CATSRDIRPGSPNEQFF
TRBV12-3/TRBV12-4	TRBJ2-7	CASSLSGTATYEQYF
TRBV6-2/TRBV6-3	TRBJ2-7	CASSSFASGRKNEQYF
TRBV19	TRBJ2-5	CASSIGRQGKETQYF
TRBV4-2	TRBJ2-7	CASSPSISGRTYEQYF
TRBV20-1	TRBJ2-3	CSASSGRAPDTQYF
TRBV19	TRBJ2-1	CASSRAGLAYNEQFF
TRBV29-1	TRBJ2-1	CSARTSGGNNEQFF